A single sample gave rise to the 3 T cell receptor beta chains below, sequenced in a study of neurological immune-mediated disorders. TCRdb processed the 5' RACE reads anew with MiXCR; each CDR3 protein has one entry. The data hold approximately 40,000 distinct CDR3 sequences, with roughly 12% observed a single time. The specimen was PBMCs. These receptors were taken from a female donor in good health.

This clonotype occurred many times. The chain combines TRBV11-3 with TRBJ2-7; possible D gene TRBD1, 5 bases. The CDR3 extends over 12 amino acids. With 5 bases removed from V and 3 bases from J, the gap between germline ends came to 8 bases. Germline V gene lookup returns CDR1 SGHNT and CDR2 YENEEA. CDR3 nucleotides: TGTGCCAGCAGCAGGGGTCTCTACGAGCAGTACTTC. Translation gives CASSRGLYEQYF.

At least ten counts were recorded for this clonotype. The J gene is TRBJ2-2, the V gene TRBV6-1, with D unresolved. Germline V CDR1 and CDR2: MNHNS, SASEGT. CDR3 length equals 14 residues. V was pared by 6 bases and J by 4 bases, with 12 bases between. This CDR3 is CASRVIGATGELFF. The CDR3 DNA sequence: TGTGCCAGCAGGGTCATCGGCGCCACCGGGGAGCTGTTTTTT.

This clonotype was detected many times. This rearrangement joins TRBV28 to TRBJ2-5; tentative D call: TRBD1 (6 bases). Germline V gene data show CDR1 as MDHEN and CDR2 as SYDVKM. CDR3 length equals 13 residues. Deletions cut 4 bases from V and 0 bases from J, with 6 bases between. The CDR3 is CASSSGDQETQYF. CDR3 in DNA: TGTGCCAGCAGTTCAGGGGACCAAGAGACCCAGTACTTC.